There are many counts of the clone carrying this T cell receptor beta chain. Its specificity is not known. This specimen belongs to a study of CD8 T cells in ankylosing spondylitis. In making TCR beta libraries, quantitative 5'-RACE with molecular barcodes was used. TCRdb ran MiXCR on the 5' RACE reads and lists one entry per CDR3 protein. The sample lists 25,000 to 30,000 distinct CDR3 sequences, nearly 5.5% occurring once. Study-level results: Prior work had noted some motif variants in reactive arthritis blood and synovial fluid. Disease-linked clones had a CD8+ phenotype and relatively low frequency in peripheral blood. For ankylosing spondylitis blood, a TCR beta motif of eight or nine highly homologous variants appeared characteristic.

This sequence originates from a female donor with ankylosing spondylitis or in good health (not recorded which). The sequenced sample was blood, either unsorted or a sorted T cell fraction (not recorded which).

The CDR3 DNA sequence: TGTGCCAGCAGCCCCCGAATGGCAGCAAGCACAGATACGCAGTATTTT. This sequence encodes CASSPRMAASTDTQYF. The chain is built from TRBV9 and TRBJ2-3, with D unclear. This CDR3 contains 16 residues. Per germline, CDR1 SGDLS and CDR2 YYNGEE. Trimming stripped 4 bases from V and 0 bases from J, with 15 bases between.